Below are 9 T cell receptor beta chains sequenced from a single sample in a study of response to subunit inactivated influenza vaccine. TCRdb re-called the RT-PCR reads with MiXCR, one entry per CDR3 protein. The sample lists around 600,000 distinct CDR3 sequences; roughly 10% were seen once. These records were also assigned to another study, of T cells expressing NK-cell markers. That source notes: As the method of synthesis, 5'RACE template switching with UMIs yielded TCR beta cDNA.

The source material was PBMCs from blood, sampled on the day of vaccination. Receptor source: a man in his fifties who received an inactivated influenza vaccine.

This clonotype was recorded many times. This chain joins TRBV7-9 and TRBJ2-2; either TRBD1 or TRBD2 may fit D (6 bases each). This CDR3 has 16 amino acids. V gave up 5 bases and J gave up 4 bases, with 17 bases separating them. Germline V gene sequence: CDR1 SEHNR, CDR2 FQNEAQ (reference sequence). The DNA for the CDR3 is TGTGCCAGCAGCAAGGGGGACTTTACAGCCACCGGGGAGCTGTTTTTT. Its translation: CASSKGDFTATGELFF.

This chain links TRBV12-3 or TRBV12-4 with TRBJ2-7; D is possibly TRBD2 (5 bases). CDR3 length: 14 amino acids. The V gene lost 3 bases and the J gene lost 4 bases, with 13 bases spanning the gap. For the CDR3, the DNA is TGTGCCAGCAGTTTCTATCCGGGGAATTACGAGCAGTACTTC. It translates to CASSFYPGNYEQYF.

This clonotype was counted ten times or more. The genes are TRBV5-1 and TRBJ2-7; TRBD2 matches 8 bases. Germline V gene data show CDR1 as SGHRS and CDR2 as YFSETQ. J was trimmed by 3 bases and V by 0 bases; bases with no gene match: 5. This CDR3 comprises 15 residues. The CDR3 loop reads CASSLASTSVYEQYF. CDR3 in DNA: TGCGCCAGCAGCTTGGCCTCGACTAGCGTCTACGAGCAGTACTTC.

This clonotype came up many times. The chain carries TRBV7-2 and TRBJ2-1, with D perhaps TRBD1 or TRBD2 (5 bases each). The germline V gene has CDR1 SGHTA and CDR2 FQGNSA. The CDR3 spans 15 residues. Trimming stripped 4 bases from V and 9 bases from J, with 19 bases between. The CDR3 loop reads CASSSGTPQTSEQFF. Written as DNA, the CDR3 is TGTGCCAGCAGCTCCGGGACCCCACAAACTAGTGAGCAGTTCTTC.

The chain links TRBV30 to TRBJ1-5, with unresolved D. The CDR3 loop spans 13 amino acids. Germline CDR1 reads GTSNPN; CDR2 reads SVGIG (reference sequence). V lost 0 bases, J lost 3 bases, and 6 bases lay in between. The CDR3 DNA reads as TGTGCCTGGAGTGTGAGTCCCAATCAGCCCCAGCATTTT. It encodes CAWSVSPNQPQHF.

The chain couples TRBV7-2 to TRBJ1-2, with D hard to call. This CDR3 has 12 amino acids. Germline CDR1 and CDR2: SGHTA and FQGNSA. Trimming removed 1 base from V and 14 bases from J, with 14 bases in between. The CDR3 sequence is CASSLDRTAGTF. The CDR3 bases are TGTGCCAGCAGCTTAGATCGAACCGCCGGGACCTTC.

This clonotype came up a few times. This sequence joins TRBV20-1 and TRBJ2-1; TRBD2 aligns across 7 bases. Germline V gene sequence: CDR1 DFQATT, CDR2 SNEGSKA (reference sequence). The CDR3 loop spans 14 amino acids. The J segment lost 11 bases and the V segment lost 0 bases, leaving 10 bases of the junction unmatched. CDR3 bases: TGCAGTGCTAGAGATCCCGGGGCTAGCGGAAAGCAGTTCTTC. Protein: CSARDPGASGKQFF.

This clonotype came up many times. This chain connects TRBV4-3 to TRBJ2-4; a weak D match, TRBD2 (6 bases). This CDR3 has 18 residues. Germline V gene sequence: CDR1 LGHNA, CDR2 YSLEER. Trimming cost V 0 bases and J 0 bases, with 15 bases left between them. The DNA for the CDR3 is TGCGCCAGCAGCCAAGAATGGAGGCGGGGCGCAGCCAAAAACATTCAGTACTTC. This translates into CASSQEWRRGAAKNIQYF.

This clonotype was observed a few times. The rearrangement uses TRBV6-5 and TRBJ2-7; D is unclear. The CDR3 has 15 residues. CDR1 and CDR2 from the germline V gene are MNHEY and SVGAGI. V lost 0 bases, J lost 5 bases, and 14 bases lay in between. CDR3 in amino acids: CASSYSSSRADEQYF. The DNA of the CDR3 is TGTGCCAGCAGTTACTCTAGCAGTCGGGCGGACGAGCAGTACTTC.